This T cell receptor beta chain originates from a study of CD8 T cells in Susac syndrome. This clonotype was counted once. Random-hexamer reverse transcription was applied to about 0.5 to 1 ug RNA. The immunoSEQ assay covered 54 Vbeta and 13 Jbeta segments for CDR3. TCRdb used MiXCR to reprocess the immunoSEQ multiplex PCR reads, holding one entry per CDR3 protein. The table shows about 250,000 distinct CDR3 sequences, with around 93% occurring only once. Sequencing targeted TCR beta in T cells from blood (CD8+ and CD4+). Those who served as multiple sclerosis controls were treatment-naive patients with stable or active relapsing-remitting disease. It was negative isolation that provided the CD8+ and CD4+ T cells, whereas TEMRA cells were enriched by FACS. The source material was CD4+ T cells from PBMCs. The source of this sequence is a human donor with multiple sclerosis.

The CDR3: CASRSGRESDEQFF. Here the CDR3 DNA reads TGTGCCAGCCGTTCCGGGCGGGAGTCCGATGAGCAGTTCTTC. The J gene is TRBJ2-1, the V gene TRBV6-5; the match to TRBD2 covers 7 bases. The J segment lost 8 bases and the V segment lost 8 bases, leaving 12 bases of the junction unmatched. Per germline, CDR1 MNHEY and CDR2 SVGAGI. The CDR3 covers 14 residues.